The rows below give T cell receptor beta chains drawn from one sample of a study of T cells in Graves' hyperthyroidism and ophthalmopathy. Each CDR3 protein is one row after TCRdb ran MiXCR on the multiplex PCR reads. The table shows about 680,000 distinct CDR3 sequences, with about a third occurring only once. Specimen: blood. These receptors all come from a woman in her forties with Graves' hyperthyroidism. The CDR3 runs from the conserved cysteine through the conserved F or W. The D gene is left open where the match is weak. Only some rows state a clone size, as once, few, many or a class for expanded clones.

abundance: .
v_gene: TRBV6-1
j_gene: TRBJ1-1
d_gene: .
CDR3aa: CASSLGQPAFF
CDR3nt: TGTGCCAGCAGTTTAGGACAGCCGGCTTTCTTT

abundance: few
v_gene: TRBV20-1
j_gene: TRBJ1-2
d_gene: .
CDR3aa: CSARAPGRGLSGYTF
CDR3nt: TGCAGTGCTAGAGCCCCGGGGAGGGGACTAAGTGGCTACACCTTC

abundance: .
v_gene: TRBV5-6
j_gene: TRBJ2-1
d_gene: .
CDR3aa: CAGSLALASYNEQFF
CDR3nt: TGTGCCGGCAGCTTGGCTTTAGCATCCTACAATGAGCAGTTCTTC

abundance: .
v_gene: TRBV11-2
j_gene: TRBJ2-7
d_gene: .
CDR3aa: CAWTRGRSYEQYF
CDR3nt: TGTGCCTGGACCCGTGGCAGATCCTACGAGCAGTACTTC

abundance: few
v_gene: TRBV7-2
j_gene: TRBJ2-7
d_gene: TRBD2
CDR3aa: CASSPTSGRPYEQYF
CDR3nt: TGTGCCAGCAGCCCCACTAGCGGGAGGCCATACGAGCAGTACTTC

abundance: .
v_gene: TRBV28
j_gene: TRBJ1-6
d_gene: TRBD1
CDR3aa: CASSPPRQGGSPLHF
CDR3nt: TGTGCCAGCAGCCCGCCCCGGCAGGGGGGTTCACCCCTCCACTTT

abundance: .
v_gene: TRBV7-8
j_gene: TRBJ2-1
d_gene: .
CDR3aa: CASSLGRIDGYNEQFF
CDR3nt: TGTGCCAGCAGCTTAGGGAGAATCGATGGGTACAATGAGCAGTTCTTC

abundance: many
v_gene: TRBV12-3/TRBV12-4
j_gene: TRBJ2-7
d_gene: .
CDR3aa: CASSLGRAGTVEQYF
CDR3nt: TGTGCCAGCAGTTTAGGTCGCGCGGGGACGGTCGAGCAGTACTTC

abundance: few
v_gene: TRBV7-9
j_gene: TRBJ1-1
d_gene: TRBD1
CDR3aa: CASSAGQGLVNTEAFF
CDR3nt: TGTGCCAGCAGCGCGGGACAGGGACTGGTGAACACTGAAGCTTTCTTT

abundance: many
v_gene: TRBV6-4
j_gene: TRBJ1-6
d_gene: .
CDR3aa: CASSDSYYGSPLHF
CDR3nt: TGTGCCAGCAGTGACTCTTACTATGGTTCACCCCTCCACTTT

abundance: .
v_gene: TRBV28
j_gene: TRBJ1-1
d_gene: .
CDR3aa: CASRPSVTEAFF
CDR3nt: TGTGCCAGCAGACCCTCGGTAACTGAAGCTTTCTTT

abundance: .
v_gene: TRBV5-1
j_gene: TRBJ2-7
d_gene: TRBD1
CDR3aa: CASSVTGGPSYEQYF
CDR3nt: TGCGCCAGCAGCGTTACAGGGGGTCCCTCCTACGAGCAGTACTTC

abundance: few
v_gene: TRBV29-1
j_gene: TRBJ1-2
d_gene: .
CDR3aa: CSVDDGGGDLGYTF
CDR3nt: TGCAGCGTTGACGACGGGGGCGGGGATCTCGGCTACACCTTC

abundance: few
v_gene: TRBV10-3
j_gene: TRBJ2-5
d_gene: .
CDR3aa: CASRTPKRETQYF
CDR3nt: TGTGCCAGCAGGACTCCGAAGAGAGAGACCCAGTACTTC

abundance: few
v_gene: TRBV5-4
j_gene: TRBJ2-2
d_gene: .
CDR3aa: CASSLGGDTYTGELFF
CDR3nt: TGTGCCAGCAGCTTGGGCGGGGACACATACACCGGGGAGCTGTTTTTT

abundance: few
v_gene: TRBV20-1
j_gene: TRBJ2-6
d_gene: .
CDR3aa: CSARGQETDSGANVLTF
CDR3nt: TGCAGTGCTAGAGGGCAGGAAACAGACTCTGGGGCCAACGTCCTGACTTTC

abundance: .
v_gene: TRBV20-1
j_gene: TRBJ1-5
d_gene: TRBD1
CDR3aa: CSARSSSPDRAGQPQHF
CDR3nt: TGCAGTGCTAGATCTAGTTCCCCCGACAGGGCAGGACAGCCCCAGCATTTT

abundance: .
v_gene: TRBV12-3/TRBV12-4
j_gene: TRBJ1-5
d_gene: .
CDR3aa: CASSLAGAPGNQPQHF
CDR3nt: TGTGCCAGCAGTTTAGCGGGAGCCCCAGGCAATCAGCCCCAGCATTTT

abundance: .
v_gene: TRBV9
j_gene: TRBJ1-4
d_gene: TRBD1
CDR3aa: CASSVTDRGEKLFF
CDR3nt: TGTGCCAGCAGCGTAACGGACAGGGGTGAAAAACTGTTTTTT

abundance: few
v_gene: TRBV4-1
j_gene: TRBJ1-1
d_gene: TRBD1
CDR3aa: CASSSRTGMGTEAFF
CDR3nt: TGCGCCAGCAGCTCTCGGACAGGGATGGGGACTGAAGCTTTCTTT

abundance: .
v_gene: TRBV15
j_gene: TRBJ2-7
d_gene: .
CDR3aa: CATSRDRPQSYEQYF
CDR3nt: TGTGCCACCAGCAGAGATAGACCACAGTCCTACGAGCAGTACTTC

abundance: few
v_gene: TRBV20-1
j_gene: TRBJ1-2
d_gene: .
CDR3aa: CSARALPFGDLDYGYTF
CDR3nt: TGCAGTGCTAGAGCCCTGCCTTTTGGAGATTTGGACTATGGCTACACCTTC

abundance: many
v_gene: TRBV24-1
j_gene: TRBJ2-2
d_gene: TRBD1
CDR3aa: CATSDAGQGRTGELFF
CDR3nt: TGTGCCACCAGTGACGCGGGACAGGGGCGCACCGGGGAGCTGTTTTTT

abundance: many
v_gene: TRBV9
j_gene: TRBJ1-2
d_gene: .
CDR3aa: CASSVRQDSYGYTF
CDR3nt: TGTGCCAGCAGCGTACGTCAGGACAGCTATGGCTACACCTTC

abundance: many
v_gene: TRBV10-3
j_gene: TRBJ2-7
d_gene: .
CDR3aa: CAISESIGVGEQYF
CDR3nt: TGTGCCATCAGTGAGTCGATTGGCGTCGGGGAGCAGTACTTC

abundance: few
v_gene: TRBV19
j_gene: TRBJ1-4
d_gene: .
CDR3aa: CASSPGGGAANEKLFF
CDR3nt: TGTGCCAGTAGTCCCGGAGGGGGGGCGGCTAATGAAAAACTGTTTTTT

abundance: many
v_gene: TRBV20-1
j_gene: TRBJ1-4
d_gene: .
CDR3aa: CSAILPGVEKLFF
CDR3nt: TGCAGTGCAATATTGCCAGGGGTTGAAAAACTGTTTTTT

abundance: .
v_gene: TRBV5-4
j_gene: TRBJ2-6
d_gene: TRBD1
CDR3aa: CASSGRQGAGLSGANVLTF
CDR3nt: TGTGCCAGCAGCGGGCGACAGGGGGCGGGATTATCTGGGGCCAACGTCCTGACTTTC

abundance: many
v_gene: TRBV7-9
j_gene: TRBJ2-7
d_gene: TRBD2
CDR3aa: CASSGSTGLHTVEQYF
CDR3nt: TGTGCCAGCAGCGGTTCGACGGGACTACACACGGTGGAGCAGTACTTC

abundance: once
v_gene: TRBV19
j_gene: TRBJ2-6
d_gene: .
CDR3aa: CASSIIQGANVLTF
CDR3nt: TGTGCCAGTAGTATTATACAGGGGGCCAACGTCCTGACTTTC

abundance: .
v_gene: TRBV25-1
j_gene: TRBJ1-2
d_gene: .
CDR3aa: CASSEAHPWEGAYGYTF
CDR3nt: TGTGCCAGCAGTGAAGCCCACCCCTGGGAGGGTGCCTATGGCTACACCTTC

abundance: .
v_gene: TRBV10-3
j_gene: TRBJ1-5
d_gene: TRBD1
CDR3aa: CASVQGGGGQPQHF
CDR3nt: TGTGCCAGTGTACAGGGGGGGGGAGGTCAGCCCCAGCATTTT

abundance: .
v_gene: TRBV7-2
j_gene: TRBJ2-7
d_gene: TRBD1
CDR3aa: CASSLDRLVSYEQYF
CDR3nt: TGTGCCAGCAGTTTGGACAGGCTAGTTTCCTACGAGCAGTACTTC

abundance: few
v_gene: TRBV10-2
j_gene: TRBJ2-5
d_gene: .
CDR3aa: CASRARAETQYF
CDR3nt: TGCGCCAGCAGGGCCAGGGCGGAGACCCAGTACTTC

abundance: .
v_gene: TRBV5-4
j_gene: TRBJ2-7
d_gene: .
CDR3aa: CASSPIWTPPYEQYF
CDR3nt: TGTGCCAGCAGCCCGATTTGGACTCCCCCGTACGAGCAGTACTTC

abundance: .
v_gene: TRBV4-3
j_gene: TRBJ1-6
d_gene: .
CDR3aa: CASSQGGTVYNSPLHF
CDR3nt: TGCGCCAGCAGCCAAGGGGGGACGGTCTATAATTCACCCCTCCACTTT

abundance: .
v_gene: TRBV2
j_gene: TRBJ2-7
d_gene: .
CDR3aa: CASSPAGGGEYEQYF
CDR3nt: TGTGCCAGCAGTCCCGCCGGGGGAGGAGAATACGAGCAGTACTTC

abundance: many
v_gene: TRBV7-2
j_gene: TRBJ2-7
d_gene: TRBD1
CDR3aa: CASSFTGADEQYF
CDR3nt: TGTGCCAGCAGCTTTACAGGGGCGGACGAGCAGTACTTC

abundance: few
v_gene: TRBV10-2
j_gene: TRBJ1-1
d_gene: .
CDR3aa: CASSPAPGGVTEAFF
CDR3nt: TGTGCCAGCAGCCCTGCCCCGGGGGGAGTCACTGAAGCTTTCTTT

abundance: .
v_gene: TRBV10-1
j_gene: TRBJ1-2
d_gene: .
CDR3aa: CASSVGSQSGYTF
CDR3nt: TGCGCCAGCAGTGTAGGCAGCCAAAGCGGCTACACCTTC

abundance: many
v_gene: TRBV7-9
j_gene: TRBJ1-2
d_gene: .
CDR3aa: CASSSSSQVNYGYTF
CDR3nt: TGTGCCAGCAGCTCCTCATCACAGGTTAACTATGGCTACACCTTC

abundance: .
v_gene: TRBV27
j_gene: TRBJ2-7
d_gene: TRBD1
CDR3aa: CASSLSGQGFAGQYF
CDR3nt: TGTGCCAGCAGTTTATCGGGACAGGGGTTTGCGGGGCAGTACTTC

abundance: .
v_gene: TRBV24-1
j_gene: TRBJ2-6
d_gene: TRBD1
CDR3aa: CATSDSDRAGANVLTF
CDR3nt: TGTGCCACCAGTGACTCAGACAGGGCTGGGGCCAACGTCCTGACTTTC

abundance: many
v_gene: TRBV7-8
j_gene: TRBJ1-1
d_gene: TRBD1
CDR3aa: CASSLTYYRGRGNTEAFF
CDR3nt: TGTGCCAGCAGCCTTACCTACTACAGGGGGCGAGGGAACACTGAAGCTTTCTTT

abundance: few
v_gene: TRBV12-3/TRBV12-4
j_gene: TRBJ2-2
d_gene: .
CDR3aa: CASRDPPNTGELFF
CDR3nt: TGTGCCAGCAGGGACCCACCGAACACCGGGGAGCTGTTTTTT

abundance: many
v_gene: TRBV4-1
j_gene: TRBJ2-7
d_gene: TRBD2
CDR3aa: CASSQGLAVSYEQYF
CDR3nt: TGCGCCAGCAGCCAAGGACTAGCGGTCTCCTACGAGCAGTACTTC

abundance: many
v_gene: TRBV25-1
j_gene: TRBJ2-5
d_gene: .
CDR3aa: CASSAPGHERETQYF
CDR3nt: TGTGCCAGCAGTGCGCCGGGACACGAGCGGGAGACCCAGTACTTC

abundance: once
v_gene: TRBV7-2
j_gene: TRBJ1-5
d_gene: TRBD1
CDR3aa: CASSSGQGKRQPQHF
CDR3nt: TGTGCCAGCAGTTCCGGACAGGGAAAAAGACAGCCCCAGCATTTT

abundance: many
v_gene: TRBV5-5
j_gene: TRBJ2-5
d_gene: TRBD1
CDR3aa: CASSPRTGDETQYF
CDR3nt: TGTGCCAGCAGCCCAAGGACAGGGGACGAGACCCAGTACTTC

abundance: .
v_gene: TRBV6-5
j_gene: TRBJ1-6
d_gene: .
CDR3aa: CASSFGQYNSPLHF
CDR3nt: TGTGCCAGCAGTTTCGGGCAGTATAATTCACCCCTCCACTTT